Included here is one T cell receptor (beta chain) sequence, with context. This CDR3 is also generated by other DNA sequences in the sample. This sample was taken from a study of blood T cell repertoires in COVID-19. Here immunoSEQ multiplex PCR was the method, and the copy in TCRdb shows in-frame clones only, minus some. Here the sample spans around 240,000 clones, 70% to 90% being singletons. The germline gives CDR1 LNHDA, CDR2 SQIVND (reference sequence). Trimming cost V 5 bases and J 8 bases, with 12 bases left between them. The length of the CDR3 is 12 residues. V is TRBV19 and J is TRBJ1-2, with D possibly TRBD1 on 6 matching bases. The source material was peripheral blood. This TCR derives from a man in his forties with acute or convalescent COVID-19. The CDR3 region has the DNA TGTGCCAGTAGTGTAACAGGGTACGGCTACACCTTC. This codes for CASSVTGYGYTF.